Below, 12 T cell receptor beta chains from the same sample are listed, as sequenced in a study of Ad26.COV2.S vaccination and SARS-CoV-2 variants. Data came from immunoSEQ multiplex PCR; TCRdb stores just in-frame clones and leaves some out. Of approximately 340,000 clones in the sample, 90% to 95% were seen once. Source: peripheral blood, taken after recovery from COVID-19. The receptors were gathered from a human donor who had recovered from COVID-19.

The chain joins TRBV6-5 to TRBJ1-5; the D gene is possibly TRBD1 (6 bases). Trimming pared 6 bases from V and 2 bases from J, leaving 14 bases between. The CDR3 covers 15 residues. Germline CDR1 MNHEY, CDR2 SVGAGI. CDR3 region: CASRDQQGRNQPQHF. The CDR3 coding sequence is TGTGCCAGCAGGGATCAACAGGGACGCAATCAGCCCCAGCATTTT.

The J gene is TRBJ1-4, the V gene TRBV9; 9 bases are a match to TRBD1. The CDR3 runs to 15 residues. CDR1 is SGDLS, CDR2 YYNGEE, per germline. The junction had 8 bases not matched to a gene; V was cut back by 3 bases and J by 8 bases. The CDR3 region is CASSAQQGADEKLFF. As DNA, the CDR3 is TGTGCCAGCAGCGCCCAACAGGGGGCCGACGAAAAACTGTTTTTT.

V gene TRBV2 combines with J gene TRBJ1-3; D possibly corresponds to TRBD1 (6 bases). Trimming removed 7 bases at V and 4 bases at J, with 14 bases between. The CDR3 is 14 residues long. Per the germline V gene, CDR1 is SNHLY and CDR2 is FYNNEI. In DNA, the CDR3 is TGTGCCAGCAAATCGGGGGCTGGGGGAAACACCATATATTTT. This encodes CASKSGAGGNTIYF.

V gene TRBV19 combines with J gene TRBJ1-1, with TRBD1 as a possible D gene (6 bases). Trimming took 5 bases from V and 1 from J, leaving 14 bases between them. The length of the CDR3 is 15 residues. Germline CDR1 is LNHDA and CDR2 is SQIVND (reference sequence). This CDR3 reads CASSPYRVENTEAFF. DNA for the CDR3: TGTGCCAGTAGTCCTTACAGGGTTGAGAACACTGAAGCTTTCTTT.

The CDR3 loop is CASSTASSSGNTIYF. The CDR3 nucleotides read TGCGCCAGCAGTACAGCCTCGAGCTCTGGAAACACCATATATTTT. The chain couples TRBV4-3 to TRBJ1-3; no clear D. Between the trimmed V and J ends, which lost 6 bases and 0 bases, there was a span of 12 bases. The germline CDR1 and CDR2 sequences are LGHNA and YSLEER. The CDR3 is made up of 15 amino acids.

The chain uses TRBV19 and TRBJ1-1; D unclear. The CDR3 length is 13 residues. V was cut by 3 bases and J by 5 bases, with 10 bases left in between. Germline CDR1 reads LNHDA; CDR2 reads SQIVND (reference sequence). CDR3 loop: CASSIQLGTEAFF. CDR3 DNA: TGTGCCAGTAGTATCCAATTGGGAACTGAAGCTTTCTTT.

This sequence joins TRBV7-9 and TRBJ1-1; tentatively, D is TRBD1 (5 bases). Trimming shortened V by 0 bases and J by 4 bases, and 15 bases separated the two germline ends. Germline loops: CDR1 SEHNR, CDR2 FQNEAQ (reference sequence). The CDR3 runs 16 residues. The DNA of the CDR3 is TGTGCCAGCAGCTTAGCGGGCAGGGTTGGAGTCACTGAAGCTTTCTTT. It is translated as CASSLAGRVGVTEAFF.

CDR3 coding DNA: TGTGCCAGCAGGGAGGATTTGGGTCAGCCCCAGCATTTT. As protein: CASREDLGQPQHF. The chain combines TRBV2 with TRBJ1-5; no clear D gene. V gave up 6 bases and J gave up 6 bases, with 12 bases separating them. CDR3 size: 13 residues. Germline values: CDR1 SNHLY, CDR2 FYNNEI.

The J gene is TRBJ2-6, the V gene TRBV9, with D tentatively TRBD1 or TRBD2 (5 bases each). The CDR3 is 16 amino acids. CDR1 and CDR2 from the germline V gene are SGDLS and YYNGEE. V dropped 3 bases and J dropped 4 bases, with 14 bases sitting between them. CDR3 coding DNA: TGTGCCAGCAGCGCCCGGCCCGGGGCGGGGGCCAACGTCCTGACTTTC. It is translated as CASSARPGAGANVLTF.

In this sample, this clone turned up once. The CDR3 DNA reads TGTGCCAGCAGCCAAGGAGCTGGGCCTAGCGGCACAGATACGCAGTATTTT. Its protein is CASSQGAGPSGTDTQYF. The J gene is TRBJ2-3, the V gene TRBV3-1 (or the pseudogene TRBV3-2); a possible D gene is TRBD2 (6 bases). This CDR3 has 17 amino acids. CDR1 LGHDT and CDR2 YNNKEL come from the germline V gene (reference sequence). V lost 1 base, J lost 1 base, and 15 bases lay in between.

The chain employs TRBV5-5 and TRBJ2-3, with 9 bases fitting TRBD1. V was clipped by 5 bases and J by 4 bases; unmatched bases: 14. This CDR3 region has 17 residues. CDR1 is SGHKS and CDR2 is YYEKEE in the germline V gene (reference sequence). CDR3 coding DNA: TGTGCCAGCAGTCTGGCGTCGGGACAGGGAAGGGCAGATACGCAGTATTTT. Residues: CASSLASGQGRADTQYF. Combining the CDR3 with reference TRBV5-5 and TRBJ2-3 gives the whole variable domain DAGVTQSPTHLIKTRGQQVTLRCSPISGHKSVSWYQQVLGQGPQFIFQYYEKEERGRGNFPDRFSARQFPNYSSELNVNALLLGDSALYLCASSLASGQGRADTQYFGPGTRLTVL.

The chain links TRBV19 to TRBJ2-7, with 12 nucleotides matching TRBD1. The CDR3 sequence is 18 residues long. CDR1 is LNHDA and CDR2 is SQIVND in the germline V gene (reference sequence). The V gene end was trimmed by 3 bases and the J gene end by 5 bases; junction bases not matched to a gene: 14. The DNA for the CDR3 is TGTGCCAGTAGTATCGGGGACAGGGGGCGCGGATTGCTGGACGAGCAGTACTTC. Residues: CASSIGDRGRGLLDEQYF.